This TCR beta chain is drawn from a study of blood T cell repertoires in COVID-19. Data came from immunoSEQ multiplex PCR; TCRdb stores just in-frame clones and leaves some out. The sample lists a few hundred thousand clones; about 90% were seen once. This CDR3 contains 15 residues. V was shortened by 6 bases and J by 0 bases, with 14 bases between the two germline ends. Germline CDR1 is SGHTA and CDR2 is FQGNSA. The chain combines TRBV7-2 with TRBJ1-1, with a weak D call TRBD1 (6 bases). Specimen: PBMCs or T cells enriched from blood (not recorded which). This TCR was recovered from a woman in her 30s who had recovered from COVID-19. The CDR3 bases are TGTGCCAGCAGGGGTCCTGGACAGCTGAACACTGAAGCTTTCTTT. It encodes CASRGPGQLNTEAFF.